This TCR beta chain was sequenced for a study of tumor-infiltrating lymphocytes in primary liver carcinoma. The CDR3 spans 12 residues. The germline V gene encodes CDR1 LGHNA and CDR2 YSLEER. Both RNA and DNA were isolated together from roughly 20-30 mg of bulk tissue that had not been sorted. About this clonotype: The junction differs from germline at one of its ends, possibly a read error.

Starting material of about 450 ng total RNA yielded TCR beta cDNA via a constant-region primer. Investigators got TCR beta libraries out of three nested multiplex PCR rounds, done with slightly modified ARM-PCR. TRBV1-TRBV30 forward primers and a C-beta reverse primer were used in the first two PCR rounds, which each ran for 10 cycles. TCRdb analysed the multiplex PCR reads with MiXCR anew, one entry per CDR3 protein. Among fewer than 30,000 distinct CDR3 sequences listed, about three quarters were seen once. The sequenced sample consisted of liver tumor tissue from sampling region 3. Subset specified: tumor region T3, left-lateral pole. The J gene is TRBJ1-1, the V gene TRBV4-3; D gene unclear. The TCR comes from a man aged 35-49 years with primary liver carcinoma and hepatitis B virus infection. CDR3 DNA: TGTGTCAGCAGCCAGGAACGGTCTGATGCTTTCTTT. Its protein is CVSSQERSDAFF.